Following are 18 T cell receptor beta chains from one sample sequenced in a study of blood T cell repertoires in COVID-19. Some clones are missing from TCRdb's copy, which holds only in-frame ones; the method was immunoSEQ multiplex PCR. Here the sample spans some 65,000 clones, roughly 74% being singletons. Sequenced: peripheral blood. These receptors all stem from a woman older than 75 with acute or convalescent COVID-19.

Here the CDR3 DNA reads TGTGCCAGTAGGGGGAGGGAGAGCAATCAGCCCCAGCATTTT. Its protein is CASRGRESNQPQHF. V is TRBV19 and J is TRBJ1-5; no clear D. The CDR3 contains 14 residues. Trimming took off 6 bases at V and 1 base at J, with 10 bases between the two ends. CDR1 is LNHDA and CDR2 is SQIVND in the germline V gene (reference sequence).

This clone was observed once. This chain joins TRBV18 and TRBJ1-5, with TRBD1 matching 7 bases. The CDR3 covers 15 residues. Trimming cost V 3 bases and J 3 bases; bases outside gene matches: 5. The V gene's germline CDR1 is KGHSH and CDR2 LQKENI. CDR3 region: CASSPSGGVNQPQHF. CDR3 nucleotide sequence: TGTGCCAGCTCACCGTCAGGGGGAGTCAATCAGCCCCAGCATTTT.

This clone was found a few times. The V and J genes are TRBV6-2 or TRBV6-3 and TRBJ2-3, with D tentatively TRBD2 (6 bases). V was clipped by 4 bases and J by 4 bases, with 9 bases between them. Germline CDR1 MNHEY, CDR2 SVGEGT. The CDR3 consists of 13 residues. The CDR3 region is CASSLAVADTQYF. The CDR3 DNA follows: TGTGCCAGCAGTTTAGCGGTTGCAGATACGCAGTATTTT.

This clone has a handful of counts. The genes are TRBV7-2 and TRBJ1-1, with 9 bases matching TRBD1. Germline values: CDR1 SGHTA, CDR2 FQGNSA. The CDR3 contains 18 residues. V shed 2 bases and J 0 bases; nucleotides not matched to a gene: 10. As DNA, the CDR3 is TGTGCCAGCAGCTTATTCCTGATCGGGGACAGGGTGAACACTGAAGCTTTCTTT. Translation: CASSLFLIGDRVNTEAFF.

The chain recombines TRBV19 with TRBJ1-5; 7 positions agree with TRBD1. Germline V gene data show CDR1 as LNHDA and CDR2 as SQIVND (reference sequence). J gave up 3 bases and V 4 bases, and 3 bases lay outside the gene matches. The CDR3 length is 14 residues. The DNA for the CDR3 is TGTGCCAGTAGTACGACAGGGCACAATCAGCCCCAGCATTTT. Amino acids: CASSTTGHNQPQHF.

The V call is TRBV4-3, the J call TRBJ2-3, with 9 positions matching TRBD2. V lost 2 bases, J lost 2 bases, and 8 bases stayed unmatched. CDR1 LGHNA and CDR2 YSLEER come from the germline V gene. The CDR3 sequence is 17 residues long. The CDR3 region has the DNA TGCGCCAGCAGCCAAATAAGCGGGGGGATCAACACAGATACGCAGTATTTT. This sequence encodes CASSQISGGINTDTQYF.

The chain joins TRBV11-3 to TRBJ2-7; TRBD2 matches 13 bases. V shed 5 bases and J 1 base; nucleotides not matched to a gene: 14. The CDR3 is 19 residues long. The germline V gene has CDR1 SGHNT and CDR2 YENEEA. CDR3 DNA: TGTGCCAGCAGCCCCTACGGCGGACTAGCGGGAGTGGGGTCCTACGAGCAGTACTTC. Translating it yields CASSPYGGLAGVGSYEQYF.

The chain combines TRBV5-4 with TRBJ2-5, with D tentatively TRBD1 (7 bases). Trimming stripped 4 bases from V and 5 bases from J, with 12 bases between. The CDR3 length is 13 residues. CDR1 and CDR2 from the germline V gene are SGHNT and YYREEE (reference sequence). The DNA for the CDR3 is TGTGCCAGCAGCCCACAGGGGAGGGAGACCCAGTACTTC. As protein: CASSPQGRETQYF. Combining the CDR3 with reference TRBV5-4 and TRBJ2-5 gives the whole variable domain ETGVTQSPTHLIKTRGQQVTLRCSSQSGHNTVSWYQQALGQGPQFIFQYYREEENGRGNFPPRFSGLQFPNYSSELNVNALELDDSALYLCASSPQGRETQYFGPGTRLLVL.

The chain links TRBV27 to TRBJ2-2; D is ambiguous. The CDR3 runs 13 residues. The V and J ends lost 2 bases and 4 bases respectively, with 5 bases between them. Germline V CDR1 and CDR2: MNHEY, SMNVEV (reference sequence). CDR3 coding DNA: TGTGCCAGCAGTTTACCGGGCACCGGGGAGCTGTTTTTT. It specifies CASSLPGTGELFF.

This chain links TRBV6-6 with TRBJ2-1, with TRBD2 matching over 7 bases. This CDR3 is 13 amino acids long. Germline V gene sequence: CDR1 MNHNY, CDR2 SVGAGI (reference sequence). V gave up 6 bases and J gave up 4 bases; unmatched junction bases: 3. The CDR3 here is CASRRERYNEQFF. Here the CDR3 DNA reads TGTGCCAGCAGGCGGGAGCGGTACAATGAGCAGTTCTTC.

The sample holds a few counts of this clone. This CDR3 is CASSLSSGRAYEQYF. The CDR3 DNA sequence: TGTGCCAGCAGTCTCTCTAGCGGGAGGGCCTACGAGCAGTACTTC. V gene TRBV7-6 combines with J gene TRBJ2-7, with TRBD2 identical over 12 bases. V trimming: 6 bases; J trimming: 2 bases; junction bases outside the gene matches: 5. This CDR3 has 15 amino acids. Germline CDR1 is SGHVS and CDR2 is FNYEAQ.

This chain joins TRBV7-9 and TRBJ2-1; TRBD2 agrees at 7 bases. Germline values: CDR1 SEHNR, CDR2 FQNEAQ (reference sequence). The V gene end was trimmed by 1 base and the J gene end by 6 bases; junction bases not matched to a gene: 6. The CDR3 length is 15 residues. This CDR3 is CASSLEGGPSNEQFF. As DNA, the CDR3 is TGTGCCAGCAGCTTAGAGGGAGGGCCATCCAATGAGCAGTTCTTC.

The V and J genes are TRBV7-9 and TRBJ2-7; 8 bases align to TRBD2. Germline trimming cut 2 bases from V and 0 bases from J; bases unmatched to any gene: 9. CDR3 size: 17 residues. Germline loops: CDR1 SEHNR, CDR2 FQNEAQ (reference sequence). Written as DNA, the CDR3 is TGTGCCAGCAGCTTACCCCCGAATAGCGGGATCTCCTACGAGCAGTACTTC. As protein: CASSLPPNSGISYEQYF.

The V and J genes are TRBV2 and TRBJ1-1, with 10 nucleotides matching TRBD1. Germline loops: CDR1 SNHLY, CDR2 FYNNEI. The CDR3 sequence is 16 residues long. The trim removed 6 bases at V and 5 bases at J, leaving 12 bases unmatched. CDR3 region: CASRGGTGVIRTEAFF. Here the CDR3 DNA reads TGTGCCAGCAGGGGCGGGACAGGGGTAATAAGGACTGAAGCTTTCTTT.

The chain uses TRBV7-9 and TRBJ1-2; the D is unclear. This CDR3 is 17 amino acids long. CDR1 SEHNR and CDR2 FQNEAQ come from the germline V gene (reference sequence). Trimming took off 0 bases at V and 4 bases at J, with 18 bases between the two ends. CDR3 in DNA: TGTGCCAGCAGCTTAGCGCGATTTGGACTAGCCCCCTATGGCTACACCTTC. Residues: CASSLARFGLAPYGYTF.

This clone was counted between two and nine times. The genes are TRBV2 and TRBJ2-1, with a weak D call TRBD1 (5 bases). This CDR3 comprises 13 residues. Trimming shortened V by 7 bases and J by 5 bases, and 12 bases separated the two germline ends. CDR1 and CDR2 (germline): SNHLY, FYNNEI. This CDR3 is CASNPDTDNEQFF. CDR3 nucleotide sequence: TGTGCCAGCAACCCGGACACGGACAATGAGCAGTTCTTC.

This clone was seen just once. The J gene is TRBJ1-6, the V gene TRBV6-5, with D possibly being TRBD1 (5 bases). CDR1 MNHEY and CDR2 SVGAGI come from the germline V gene. The CDR3 totals 15 residues. The ends were cut back, 2 bases at V and 5 bases at J, with 10 bases in the middle. The CDR3 region is CASSYEGADNSPLHF. CDR3 nucleotide sequence: TGTGCCAGCAGTTACGAAGGGGCGGATAATTCACCCCTCCACTTT.

V and J are TRBV7-8 and TRBJ1-1; D gene ambiguous. Trimming took 5 bases from V and 0 from J, leaving 10 bases between them. Germline V gene lookup returns CDR1 SGHVS and CDR2 FQNEAQ. The CDR3 sequence is 14 residues long. Here the CDR3 DNA reads TGTGCCAGCAGCCCGACTGAATTGAACACTGAAGCTTTCTTT. Translating it yields CASSPTELNTEAFF.